This section outlines one TCR beta chain sequence together with its context. Its matching antigen is unknown. This entry is derived from a study of T cell responses to AZD1222 COVID-19 vaccine. The study, taken as a whole, reports: Spike regions recognized by vaccine-associated CD4 TCRs spanned the protein, led by 160-218 and 743-854. The sample set comprised mostly white British donors with more females, and clonal diversity was possibly underestimated. Nearly half of spike-specific TCRs reportedly target unmutated variant regions.

This CDR3 has 11 amino acids. Trimming removed 4 bases from V and 9 bases from J, with 11 bases in between. Germline CDR1 is SQVTM and CDR2 is ANQGSEA. Method: immunoSEQ multiplex PCR; TCRdb's copy keeps in-frame clones and lacks some. This table holds approximately 89,000 clones, over 75% found once. Second-dose timings of about 4 or about 12 weeks were pooled. The material sequenced was peripheral blood, taken 28 days after the second AZD1222 dose. The chain links TRBV29-1 to TRBJ2-3, with TRBD2 as a possible D gene (6 bases). This clonotype was obtained from an adult who received the AZD1222 COVID-19 vaccine. The CDR3 DNA reads TGCAGCGTTGGCGGGACCGCCACGCAGTATTTT. Residues: CSVGGTATQYF.